The entry below describes one TCR beta chain. Its antigen is currently not known. The sample holds no much larger clone one base away, and base qualities are not on file. Receptor libraries were prepared by the immunoSEQ multiplex PCR assay. For the multiplex PCR, a mixture combining 60 forward primers for TCR Vbeta segments and 13 reverse primers for TCR Jbeta segments was used. A multiplex PCR assay on genomic DNA amplified the CDR3 region of rearranged TCR beta genes. On the Illumina HiSeq System, the amplified TCR beta libraries were sequenced as 87-base-pair reads. Turning to the authors' computational methods: Across the 666 repertoires, a later analysis counted 78 million or so unique TCR beta chains, some 11 million of which were shared by at least two donors. Raw reads were error-corrected and collapsed into unique sequences by a nearest-neighbor algorithm in which closely related sequences were merged to remove PCR and sequencing errors. V, D and J gene segments were assigned by aligning CDR3 sequences to IMGT reference sequences. For a sequence to be retained, a match of at least six nucleotides to both a V gene segment and a J gene segment was required. Rearrangements were called productive when the CDR3 lacked stop codons and stayed in frame with V and J; all others were non-productive. Following IMGT convention, CDR3 was defined as the stretch from the second conserved V-encoded cysteine up to the conserved J-encoded phenylalanine. The earlier analysis of around 640 of the donors excluded sequences that lacked an unambiguous match to a single V gene segment. An earlier analysis of some 610 of the donors called V segments functional above 56.7% productive rearrangements and segregating when the between-donor standard deviation exceeded 5%. To diagnose cytomegalovirus status from the catalog of TCR beta chain sequences, a statistical classification framework was built. In a later analysis, V and J genes were assigned by comparing TCR nucleotide sequences against IMGT/GENE-DB human TR gene sequences. A later analysis assigned CDR3 sequences and most-parsimonious VDJ recombination scenarios with the TCRdist pipeline. In a later analysis, each TCR beta chain was defined by its CDR3 amino acid sequence together with its V-gene family, and reads lacking a unique V-gene family were excluded. To address suspected cross-contamination and a sequencing artifact, a later analysis removed 550 to 750 highly shared, low-generation-probability nucleotide sequences. A later analysis calculated a clonal expansion index for each public chain from normalized within-repertoire ranks of inferred template counts. In a later analysis, generation probabilities were computed using a VDJ recombination model fitted to out-of-frame rearrangements, and the results were checked against IGoR. In a later analysis, hypergeometric tests were used to score TCR-TCR, TCR-HLA and TCR-CMV co-occurrence, with a repertoire-size bias correction applied to TCR pairs. To estimate false discovery rates, a later analysis permuted the HLA or CMV assignments 20 times. A later analysis grouped co-occurring TCRs with DBSCAN, adding TCRdist sequence similarity when clustering within HLA-allele-positive subsets. Co-occurrence clustering excluded repertoires with fewer than 30,000 or more than 120,000 public chains, plus five with anomalous nucleotide sharing. TCRdb limited this immuneACCESS table to in-frame rearrangements with V and J called. A share of clones is missing; checked studies link under half to unresolved V genes, and the rest is unexplained. The DNA gave D and trimming, while V, J and clone size come from that table. For this sample the table gives about 210,000 clones, of which around four fifths were detected only once. The top ten clonotypes cover about a tenth of the sample.

The cohort consisted of 600 to 750 healthy bone marrow donors. At the time of sampling, all cohort members were nominally healthy, though unrecorded immune exposures were likely present. The donor was CMV seropositive and belonged to the group of about 290 seropositive cohort members. A peripheral blood sample was provided by each donor, and peripheral blood mononuclear cells were used for TCR beta sequencing. Genomic DNA was extracted from the blood cell samples with the Qiagen DNeasy Blood Extraction Kit. These data belong to a study of cytomegalovirus exposure and HLA in healthy donors (dated 2017 in TCRdb). Background on the whole study: According to an earlier analysis of around 600 of the donors, 200 million or so T cells yielded 90 million to 140 million unique TCR beta sequences and roughly 280 Gb of sequence data. About 330 gigabases of sequencing data and 91 million or so unique TCR sequences made up an early release that covered several hundred HLA-typed donors. Of the roughly 400 genotyped donors, approximately 83% fell in the genetic ancestry cluster associated with self-reported Caucasian donors. The study aimed to test whether signatures of past pathogen exposure could be identified by cataloging public T cell receptors. The study profiled the T cell repertoires of 500 to 800 subjects by immunosequencing and related them to cytomegalovirus serostatus. Along with the approximately 700-subject first cohort, a separate validation cohort of over a hundred different subjects was used. To predict cytomegalovirus infection status, the study brought together high-throughput TCR immunosequencing, statistical association of individual TCRs with disease status, and machine learning. To study patterns of TCR occurrence, a later analysis re-analyzed previously published TCR beta repertoires from around 660 donors and added high-resolution HLA genotyping. In the later analysis, no new phenotypic data were used to find candidate immune exposures; instead, reliance was placed on TCR beta sequences and their occurrence across donors. In an earlier analysis of about 590 of the donors, high-throughput TCR beta sequencing was used to judge whether each TCR beta V gene segment behaved as functional or pseudogenic. Alongside the repertoire data, information on donor age, sex, ethnicity and CMV serostatus was compiled. A later genetic analysis used genome-wide SNP genotypes for about 65% of the roughly 700 donors, treating that subset as a discovery cohort. Every repertoire in the discovery cohort had been generated on one and the same sequencing platform. Both class I and class II loci were covered by HLA typing, at four-digit resolution. Typing coverage varied by locus: 629-630 donors for A, B, C, DRB1 and DQB1; more than 500 for DQA1; about 590 for DPA1; about 450 for DPB1. Several DR-DQ haplotypes were handled as single units for association and clustering because linkage in the cohort was strong. Across some 400 genotyped donors of the cohort, an average of about 240,000 unique TCR beta nucleotide sequences per donor were sequenced, and approximately 17% of those sequences were non-productive. Broader findings and caveats from the paper: A further reported finding was that TCR beta sequences accurately predicted the HLA-A and HLA-B alleles for most subjects in the first cohort. In a later analysis, TCR association rates were found to vary across HLA loci, with the most associated TCRs seen for DRB1 alleles and the fewest for HLA-C alleles. In the study, 164 TCR beta chains were listed as associated with cytomegalovirus. Compared with equally common non-associated chains, HLA-associated TCR beta chains in a later analysis were more clonally expanded and had lower generation probabilities. When HLA alleles, especially DR and DQ, strongly co-occurred, attributing TCR associations to individual alleles was difficult. In a later analysis, some 18,000 TCR beta sequences were associated with specific HLA alleles at a false discovery rate of 0.05. According to a later analysis, most CMV-associated TCR beta chains appeared to be HLA-restricted, and the HLA associations seemed to be driven largely by CMV exposure. Because counts were too low, 15 or so rarely observed V segments, including chromosome 9 orphons, were excluded from the earlier analysis of 587 of the donors. In an earlier analysis of approximately 600 of the donors, most TCR beta V segments were observed in productive rearrangements about 87% or about 30% of the time, broadly matching IMGT annotations. In a later genetic analysis, a missense DCLRE1C variant was associated with V-gene and J-gene trimming of TCR beta chains, and the association was replicated in an independent cohort. The cohort was sequenced for TCR beta chains only, and without alpha or paired-chain data the features that could be detected were limited. The classifier was reported to diagnose cytomegalovirus status with high specificity and sensitivity in both the original and validation cohorts. A group of highly shared sequence variants was considered likely to be a technical artifact of the sequencing pipeline. In a later analysis, several top co-occurrence clusters were reported to appear linked to parvovirus B19, influenza, CMV and Epstein-Barr virus. Some IMGT-functional V segments, including TRBV6-2 and TRBV6-3, could not be told apart with the 87-base-pair reads, so those segments were excluded. Compared with the 666-donor mean, donors in an Asian-associated ancestry cluster had fewer N-insertions in productive TCRs, according to a later genetic analysis. Because HLA typing was unavailable for some donors at each locus, only the typed subset was used in association tests. It was suggested by the authors that the approach could potentially be generalized to other disease states and immunological phenotypes. Linkage disequilibrium might explain the correlated functional status among segregating V segments, but an unknown experimental factor could not be ruled out. The only immune exposure information available for the cohort was CMV serostatus. Three of the identified cytomegalovirus-associated TCR beta chains were confirmed in vitro to be specific for cytomegalovirus antigens. The presence/absence analyses assumed that sequencing depth was roughly uniform across donors, and that assumption may not be true. While some public TCRs were present in many individuals, most TCR sequences turned up only very rarely across donors.

The CDR3 measures 14 amino acids from cysteine to phenylalanine. This entry keeps only the CDR3 DNA: 42 bases, framed from base 1. The germline V gene (reference sequence) sets CDR1 to LNHDA and CDR2 to SQIVND. Cut back by 3 bases and 3 bases, the V and J ends lie 12 bases apart. The V and J segments used are TRBV19 and TRBJ2-7; possibly the D gene is TRBD2, per 7 matching bases. The sample comprised PBMCs. The TCR was taken from a woman between 45 and 65 years old in good health and CMV-seropositive. The DNA sequence is TGTGCCAGTAGTATTGGGGGGGGCCGCTACGAGCAGTACTTC. This is translated as CASSIGGGRYEQYF.